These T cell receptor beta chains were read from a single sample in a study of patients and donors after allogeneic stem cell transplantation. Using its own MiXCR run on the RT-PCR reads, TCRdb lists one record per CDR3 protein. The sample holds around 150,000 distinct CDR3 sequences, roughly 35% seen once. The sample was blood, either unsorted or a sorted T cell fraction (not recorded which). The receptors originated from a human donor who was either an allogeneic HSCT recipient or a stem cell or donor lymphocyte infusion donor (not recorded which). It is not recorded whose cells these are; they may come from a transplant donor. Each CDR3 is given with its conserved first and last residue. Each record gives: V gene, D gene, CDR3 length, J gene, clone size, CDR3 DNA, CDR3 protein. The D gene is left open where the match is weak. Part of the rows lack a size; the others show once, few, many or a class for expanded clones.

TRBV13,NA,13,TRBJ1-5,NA,TGTGCCAGCAGCCCCGAACCCAATCAGCCCCAGCATTTT,CASSPEPNQPQHF
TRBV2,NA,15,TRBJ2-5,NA,TGTGCCAGCAGTGAAGCCGGGGGCCCCCAAGAGACCCAGTACTTC,CASSEAGGPQETQYF
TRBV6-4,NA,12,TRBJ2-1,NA,TGTGCCAGCATTGAGGGCAAGGATGAGCAGTTCTTC,CASIEGKDEQFF
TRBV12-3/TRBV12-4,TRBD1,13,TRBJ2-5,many,TGTGCCAGCAGCCCAGGACAGGGGGAGACCCAGTACTTC,CASSPGQGETQYF
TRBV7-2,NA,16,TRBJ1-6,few,TGTGCCAGCAGCTTCAATGATGGCAGGGGAAATTCACCCCTCCACTTT,CASSFNDGRGNSPLHF
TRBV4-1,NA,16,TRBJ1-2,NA,TGCGCCAGCAGCCAAGAGCAGGTCTTAACTAACTATGGCTACACCTTC,CASSQEQVLTNYGYTF
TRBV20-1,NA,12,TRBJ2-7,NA,TGCAGTGCTAGAGACAGGGCCTACGAGCAGTACTTC,CSARDRAYEQYF
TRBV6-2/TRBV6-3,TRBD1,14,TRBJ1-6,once,TGTGCCAGCAGTCTGACAGGGGGAGTTTCACCCCTCCACTTT,CASSLTGGVSPLHF
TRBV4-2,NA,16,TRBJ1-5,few,TGTGCCAGCAGCCAGCTGAGCGGGGTGGGCAATCAGCCCCAGCATTTT,CASSQLSGVGNQPQHF
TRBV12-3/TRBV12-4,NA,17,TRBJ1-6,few,TGTGCCAGCAGTCTCTACCGAGGGAGGGAGTATAATTCACCCCTCCACTTT,CASSLYRGREYNSPLHF
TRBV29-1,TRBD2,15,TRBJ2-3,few,TGCAGCGGGACTGAATCTAGCGGCCTCACAGATACGCAGTATTTT,CSGTESSGLTDTQYF
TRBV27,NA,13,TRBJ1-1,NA,TGTGCCAGCAGTTTCGTGGAGAGAGGTGAAGCTTTCTTT,CASSFVERGEAFF
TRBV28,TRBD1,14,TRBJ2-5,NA,TGTGCCAGCAGTTTCCCCCCGGACAGGGAGACCCAGTACTTC,CASSFPPDRETQYF
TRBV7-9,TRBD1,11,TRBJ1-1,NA,TGTGCCAGCAGCTGGACAGGGGAAGCTTTCTTT,CASSWTGEAFF
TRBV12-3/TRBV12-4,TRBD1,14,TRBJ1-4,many,TGTGCCAGCAGTTGGGACAGGCGCAGCGAAAAACTGTTTTTT,CASSWDRRSEKLFF
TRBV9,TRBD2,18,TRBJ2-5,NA,TGTGCCAGCAGCCCCCTAGGGTACGGGGGACTACCTTTAGAGACCCAGTACTTC,CASSPLGYGGLPLETQYF
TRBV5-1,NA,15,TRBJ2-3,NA,TGCGCCAGCAGCTTGGGGGACGGCAGCACAGATACGCAGTATTTT,CASSLGDGSTDTQYF
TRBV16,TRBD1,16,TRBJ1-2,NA,TGTGCCAGCAGCCAATCCCCCCTAGGACAGGGCTATGGCTACACCTTC,CASSQSPLGQGYGYTF
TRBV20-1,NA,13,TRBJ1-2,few,TGCAGTGCCCTATTCTCATATAACTATGGCTACACCTTC,CSALFSYNYGYTF
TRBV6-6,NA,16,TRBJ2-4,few,TGTGCCAGCAGTTACGGAGAGCGGTCGAGCAAAAACATTCAGTACTTC,CASSYGERSSKNIQYF
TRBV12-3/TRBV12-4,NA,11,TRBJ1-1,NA,TGTGCCAGCAGTTCAAATGGTGAAGCTTTCTTT,CASSSNGEAFF
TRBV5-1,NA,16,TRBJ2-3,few,TGCGCCAGCAGCCGACCCCTGGGGGCTAGCACAGATACGCAGTATTTT,CASSRPLGASTDTQYF
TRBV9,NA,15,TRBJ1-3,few,TGTGCCAGCAGTGATACACGAAACTCTGGAAACACCATATATTTT,CASSDTRNSGNTIYF
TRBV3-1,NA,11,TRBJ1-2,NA,TGTGCCGGCCTCGACAGCTATGGCTACACCTTC,CAGLDSYGYTF
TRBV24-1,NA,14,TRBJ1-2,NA,TGTGCCACCAGTGACCCGGGACGCGCCTATGGCTACACCTTC,CATSDPGRAYGYTF
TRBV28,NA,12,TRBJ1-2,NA,TGTGCCAGCAGTTACGGAACCTATGGCTACACCTTC,CASSYGTYGYTF
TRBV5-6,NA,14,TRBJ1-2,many,TGTGCCAGCAGCTTGGGGCAGGGTCCCTATGGCTACACCTTC,CASSLGQGPYGYTF
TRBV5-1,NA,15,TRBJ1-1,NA,TGCGCCAGCAGCTTGGACTTGGGCGCTAGCAATGAAGCTTTCTTT,CASSLDLGASNEAFF
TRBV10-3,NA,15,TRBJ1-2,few,TGTGCCATCAGCCCAAAGCACGGGATCGGTGATGGCTACACCTTC,CAISPKHGIGDGYTF
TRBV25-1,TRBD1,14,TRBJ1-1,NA,TGTGCCAGCAGTGAGACAGGGCTGAACACTGAAGCTTTCTTT,CASSETGLNTEAFF
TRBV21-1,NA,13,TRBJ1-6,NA,TGTGCCATTCCGGTCCTCTATAATTCACCCCTCCACTTT,CAIPVLYNSPLHF
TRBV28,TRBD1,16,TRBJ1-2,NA,TGTGCCAGCAGTTCGTCTCTTGACAGGGCATGGGGCGGCTACACCTTC,CASSSSLDRAWGGYTF
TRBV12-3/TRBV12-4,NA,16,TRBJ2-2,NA,TGTGCCAGCAGTTTGGCGGGGGCGATGAACACCGGGGAGCTGTTTTTT,CASSLAGAMNTGELFF
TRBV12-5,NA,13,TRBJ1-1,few,TGTGCTAGTGCGTTGGGGAGGAACACTGAAGCTTTCTTT,CASALGRNTEAFF
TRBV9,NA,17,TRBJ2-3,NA,TGTGCCAGCAGCGTAGACGGGCGGAGCTCTGGAACAGATACGCAGTATTTT,CASSVDGRSSGTDTQYF
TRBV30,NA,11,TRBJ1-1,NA,TGTGCCAGACACAGGAACACTGAAGCTTTCTTT,CARHRNTEAFF
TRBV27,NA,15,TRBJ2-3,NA,TGTGCCACTACCTCGGACTTCGCGCTCACAGATACGCAGTATTTT,CATTSDFALTDTQYF
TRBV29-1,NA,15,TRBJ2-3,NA,TGCAGCGTTCGGGGGGCCTCATCGTCAGCAGATACGCAGTATTTT,CSVRGASSSADTQYF
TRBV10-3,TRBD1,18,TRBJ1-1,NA,TGTGCCATCAGTGAGCGGACAGGGACAAACCAGATGAACACTGAAGCTTTCTTT,CAISERTGTNQMNTEAFF
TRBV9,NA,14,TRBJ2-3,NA,TGTGCCAGCAGCGTAGAGTTTGGGGAAGATACGCAGTATTTT,CASSVEFGEDTQYF
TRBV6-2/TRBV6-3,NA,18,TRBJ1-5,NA,TGTGCCAGCAGTTACTCGCCACAGTCTAGCAGGGGTAATCAGCCCCAGCATTTT,CASSYSPQSSRGNQPQHF
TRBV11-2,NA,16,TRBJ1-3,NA,TGTGCCAGCAGCTTAAGTGGCAGCATCTCTGGAAACACCATATATTTT,CASSLSGSISGNTIYF
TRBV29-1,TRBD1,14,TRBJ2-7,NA,TGCAGCGTAAAAACGCCGGGACAGGGGAGCGAGCAGTACTTC,CSVKTPGQGSEQYF
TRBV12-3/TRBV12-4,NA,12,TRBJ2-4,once,TGTGCCAGCAGCCTAACTGGGGGGTTGGTGAACTTC,CASSLTGGLVNF
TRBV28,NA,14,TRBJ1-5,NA,TGTGCCAGCACCCTTGGAGGGAGCAATCAGCCCCAGCATTTT,CASTLGGSNQPQHF
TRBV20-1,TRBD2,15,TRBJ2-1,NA,TGCAGTGCTCCCCGCCGGCGGGGGGGGGACAATGAGCAGTTCTTC,CSAPRRRGGDNEQFF
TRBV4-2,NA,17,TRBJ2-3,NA,TGTGCCAGCAGCCAAGAATCGATTGGGGAGAGGGCAGATACGCAGTATTTT,CASSQESIGERADTQYF
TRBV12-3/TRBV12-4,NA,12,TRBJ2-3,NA,TGTGCCAGCAGCCCCGACACAGATACGCAGTATTTT,CASSPDTDTQYF
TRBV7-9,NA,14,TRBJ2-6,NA,TGTGCCAGCAGCTTTGACTCTGGGGCCAACGTCCTGACTTTC,CASSFDSGANVLTF
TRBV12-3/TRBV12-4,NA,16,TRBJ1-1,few,TGTGCCAGCAGCCATTCCATAGGGAGGGTCGACACTGAAGCTTTCTTT,CASSHSIGRVDTEAFF
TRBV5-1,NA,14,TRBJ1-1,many,TGCGCCAGCAGCTTGTACGCAGTGAACACTGAAGCTTTCTTT,CASSLYAVNTEAFF
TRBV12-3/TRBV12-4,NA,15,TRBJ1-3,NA,TGTGCCAGCAGTTTAGGGGGGGCAGCGGGAAACACCATATATTTT,CASSLGGAAGNTIYF
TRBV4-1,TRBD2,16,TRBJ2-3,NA,TGCGCCAGCAGTCCCACCGGACTAGCTGTCACAGATACGCAGTATTTT,CASSPTGLAVTDTQYF
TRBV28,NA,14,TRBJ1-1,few,TGTGCCAGCAGTTTACCGGGGGCTAGGACTGAAGCTTTCTTT,CASSLPGARTEAFF